This is a list of T cell receptor beta chains from one sample in a study of technical replicates of blood from several donors. TCRdb keeps only in-frame clones here, not all; method: immunoSEQ multiplex PCR. This table has around 83,000 clones, approximately 95% appearing once. The specimen was T cells isolated from PBMCs. Receptors originate from a human donor in good health. The CDR3 runs from the conserved cysteine through the conserved F or W. D genes are given only for firm matches. The size field is filled for only some rows; it gives once, few, many or a size class.

j_call,v_call,clone_size,d_call,cdr3_aa,cdr3_nt
TRBJ2-7,TRBV5-8,NA,TRBD1,CASVGRPGQGNYEQYF,TGTGCCAGCGTAGGCCGACCGGGACAGGGGAACTACGAGCAGTACTTC
TRBJ2-5,TRBV5-4,NA,TRBD2,CASSSGLGQETQYF,TGTGCCAGCAGCTCCGGACTAGGCCAAGAGACCCAGTACTTC
TRBJ1-1,TRBV12-5,NA,NA,CASLRDWGVAFF,TGTGCTAGTCTTCGGGATTGGGGGGTGGCTTTCTTT
TRBJ1-2,TRBV28,NA,NA,CASSLSGFDYGYTF,TGTGCCAGCAGTTTATCGGGTTTCGACTATGGCTACACCTTC
TRBJ1-3,TRBV5-6,NA,NA,CASSFTGIVSGNTIYF,TGTGCCAGCAGCTTCACAGGGATAGTCTCTGGAAACACCATATATTTT
TRBJ1-4,TRBV6-1,NA,NA,CASRGLSREKLFF,TGTGCCAGCAGAGGTCTCTCTAGGGAAAAACTGTTTTTT
TRBJ2-1,TRBV2,once,NA,CASRSLISSAGEQFF,TGTGCCAGCAGGAGTCTAATTTCTAGCGCAGGGGAGCAGTTCTTC
TRBJ1-1,TRBV9,NA,NA,CASSVVGRVNTEAFF,TGTGCCAGCAGCGTAGTAGGGCGGGTGAACACTGAAGCTTTCTTT
TRBJ1-1,TRBV9,NA,NA,CASSVGRQGGSDTEAFF,TGTGCCAGCAGCGTAGGAAGGCAGGGTGGGTCGGACACTGAAGCTTTCTTT
TRBJ2-3,TRBV18,NA,NA,CASSPPTSGDTQYF,TGTGCCAGCTCACCTCCGACTAGTGGAGATACGCAGTATTTT
TRBJ2-1,TRBV7-9,NA,TRBD2,CASSDGTSGGHNEQFF,TGTGCCAGCAGCGACGGGACTAGCGGGGGGCACAATGAGCAGTTCTTC
TRBJ1-2,TRBV5-1,NA,TRBD1,CASRGTGQGRLGYTF,TGCGCCAGCAGGGGAACGGGACAGGGGCGCTTGGGCTACACCTTC
TRBJ2-7,TRBV2,NA,NA,CASSVNLQVLSPYEQYF,TGTGCCAGCAGTGTAAACCTGCAGGTCCTGAGTCCCTACGAGCAGTACTTC
TRBJ2-2,TRBV7-2,once,TRBD2,CASSLEAGVAGELFF,TGTGCCAGCAGCTTAGAGGCGGGGGTCGCCGGGGAGCTGTTTTTT
TRBJ2-7,TRBV7-9,NA,TRBD1,CASSRQGSSYEQYF,TGTGCCAGCAGCCGACAGGGGAGCTCCTACGAGCAGTACTTC
TRBJ2-3,TRBV11-2,NA,NA,CASSSIDRLMDTQYF,TGTGCCAGCAGCTCTATCGACAGGCTCATGGATACGCAGTATTTT
TRBJ1-2,TRBV2,NA,TRBD1,CASSYRGDGYTF,TGTGCCAGCAGTTACAGGGGGGATGGCTACACCTTC
TRBJ1-3,TRBV21-1,NA,NA,CASSKEEQGPDTIYF,TGTGCCAGCAGCAAAGAGGAACAGGGGCCCGACACCATATATTTT
TRBJ2-2,TRBV7-9,NA,TRBD1,CASSLGARGPGELFF,TGTGCCAGCAGCTTGGGGGCCAGGGGGCCAGGGGAGCTGTTTTTT
TRBJ1-1,TRBV11-2,once,NA,CASSEGGFREAFF,TGTGCCAGCAGCGAAGGAGGGTTCCGTGAAGCTTTCTTT
TRBJ2-2,TRBV5-8,NA,NA,CASSLIRYTGELFF,TGTGCCAGCAGCTTGATTCGTTACACCGGGGAGCTGTTTTTT
TRBJ2-1,TRBV2,few,TRBD2,CASSTRLAGALSYNEQFF,TGTGCCAGCAGCACACGACTAGCGGGGGCCCTCTCCTACAATGAGCAGTTCTTC